This T cell receptor (beta chain) appears in the sequencing data of a study of technical replicates of blood from a few donors. V was pared by 3 bases and J by 6 bases, with 5 bases of the junction left unmatched. The CDR3 loop spans 15 amino acids. CDR1 and CDR2 from the germline V gene are MRHNA and SNTAGT. The method was immunoSEQ multiplex PCR; TCRdb's version includes in-frame clones alone and lacks a portion of them. The profile shows more than 65,000 clones, around nine tenths of them singletons. The chain joins TRBV6-4 to TRBJ2-3; 11 bases line up with TRBD2. The sequencing sample was made of PBMCs. The source of this sequence is a human donor in good health. Some clones in this sample may be carry-over from other donors' samples. Here the CDR3 reads CASSELAGESDTQYF. CDR3 nucleotides: TGTGCCAGCAGTGAACTAGCGGGAGAGTCGGATACGCAGTATTTT.